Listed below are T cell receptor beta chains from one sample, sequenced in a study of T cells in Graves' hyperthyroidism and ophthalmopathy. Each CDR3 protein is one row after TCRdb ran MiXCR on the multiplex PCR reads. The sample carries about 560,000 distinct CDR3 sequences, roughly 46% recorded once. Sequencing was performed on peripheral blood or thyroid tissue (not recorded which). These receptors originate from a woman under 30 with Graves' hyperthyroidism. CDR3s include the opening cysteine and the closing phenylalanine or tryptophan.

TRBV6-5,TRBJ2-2,CASSWTSGSGELFF
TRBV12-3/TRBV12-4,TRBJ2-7,CASNPGSYEQYF
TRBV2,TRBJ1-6,CASSETGGYNSPLHF
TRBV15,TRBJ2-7,CATSRGGQLNYEQYF
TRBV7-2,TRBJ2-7,CASSRAGAISYEQYF
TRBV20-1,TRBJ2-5,CSARGEMETQYF
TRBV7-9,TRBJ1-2,CASSLGGQDGYTF
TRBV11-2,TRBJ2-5,CASSLVAGGGVGTQYF
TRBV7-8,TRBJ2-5,CASSLVSSQETQYF
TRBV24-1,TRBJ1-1,CATSDAARTKTFF
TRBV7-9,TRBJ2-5,CASSRDGLALTETQYF
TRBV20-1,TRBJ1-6,CSARQGSDNSPLHF
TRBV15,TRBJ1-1,CATSSLSLNTEAFF
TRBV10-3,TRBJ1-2,CAISEQGYSHGYTF
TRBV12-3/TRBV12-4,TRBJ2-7,CASSVEAAPGGTLSEQYF
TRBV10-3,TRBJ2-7,CASSSRDTSYEQYF
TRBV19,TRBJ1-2,CASTLTGASYGYTF
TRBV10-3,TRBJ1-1,CASSSGITEAFF
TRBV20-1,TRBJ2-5,CSAREQGALETQYF
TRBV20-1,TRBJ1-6,CSARDNSPLHF
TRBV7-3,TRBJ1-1,CASSDGTGGWDTEAFF
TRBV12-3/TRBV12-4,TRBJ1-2,CASSQQSYGYTF
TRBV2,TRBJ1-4,CASRGLISPLNEKLFF
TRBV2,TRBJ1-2,CASSETGHGYTF
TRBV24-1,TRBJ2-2,CATSDLHHSGLAGTGELFF
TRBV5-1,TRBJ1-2,CASSWPWGNYGYTF
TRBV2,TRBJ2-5,CASSERRDSSLETQYF
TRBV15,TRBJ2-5,CATSTLTGQETQYF
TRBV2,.,CAISEHLAGVYNEQYF
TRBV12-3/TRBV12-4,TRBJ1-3,CASSFSNTIYF
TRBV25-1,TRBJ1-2,CASSPNRGGNYGYTF
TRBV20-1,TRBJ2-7,CSARDAQQGFDEQYF
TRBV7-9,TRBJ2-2,CASSRRGNTGELFF
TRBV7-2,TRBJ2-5,CASSQVSSRAGQETQYF
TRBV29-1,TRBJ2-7,CSPGTDYEQYF
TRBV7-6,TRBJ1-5,CASSPTAAKNQPQHF
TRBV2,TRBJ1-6,CASSERGSDNSPLHF
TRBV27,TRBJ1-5,CASGQTLQNQPQHF
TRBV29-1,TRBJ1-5,CSVQPQHF
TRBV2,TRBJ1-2,CASSEGGTGAGDGYTF
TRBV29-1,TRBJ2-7,CSVEDGQNHEQYF
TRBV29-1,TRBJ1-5,CSVVVQDGQPQHF
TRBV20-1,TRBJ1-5,CSASRTGGNQPQHF
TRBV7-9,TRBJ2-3,CASDHAGGDTQYF
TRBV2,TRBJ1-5,CAIGQGPDQPQHF
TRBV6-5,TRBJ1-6,CASSYAASIPLHF
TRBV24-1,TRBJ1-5,CATSDPSTDQPQHF
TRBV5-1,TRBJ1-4,CASSSTGRHEKLFF